This T cell receptor (beta chain) stems from a study of blood T cell repertoires in COVID-19. Sequencing used immunoSEQ multiplex PCR; TCRdb keeps in-frame clones, though not all of them. The sample holds some 260,000 clones, roughly 90% seen once. There are 13 residues in the CDR3. V lost 5 bases to trimming and J lost 0 bases, with 8 bases between them. Germline V gene sequence: CDR1 LGHDT, CDR2 YNNKEL (reference sequence). The specimen was peripheral blood. The chain joins TRBV3-1 (or the pseudogene TRBV3-2) to TRBJ2-7; D call uncertain. The receptor comes from a woman aged 40 to 55 who had recovered from COVID-19. The CDR3 sequence: CASSTWSSYEQYF. The CDR3 DNA follows: TGTGCCAGCAGCACTTGGAGCTCCTACGAGCAGTACTTC.